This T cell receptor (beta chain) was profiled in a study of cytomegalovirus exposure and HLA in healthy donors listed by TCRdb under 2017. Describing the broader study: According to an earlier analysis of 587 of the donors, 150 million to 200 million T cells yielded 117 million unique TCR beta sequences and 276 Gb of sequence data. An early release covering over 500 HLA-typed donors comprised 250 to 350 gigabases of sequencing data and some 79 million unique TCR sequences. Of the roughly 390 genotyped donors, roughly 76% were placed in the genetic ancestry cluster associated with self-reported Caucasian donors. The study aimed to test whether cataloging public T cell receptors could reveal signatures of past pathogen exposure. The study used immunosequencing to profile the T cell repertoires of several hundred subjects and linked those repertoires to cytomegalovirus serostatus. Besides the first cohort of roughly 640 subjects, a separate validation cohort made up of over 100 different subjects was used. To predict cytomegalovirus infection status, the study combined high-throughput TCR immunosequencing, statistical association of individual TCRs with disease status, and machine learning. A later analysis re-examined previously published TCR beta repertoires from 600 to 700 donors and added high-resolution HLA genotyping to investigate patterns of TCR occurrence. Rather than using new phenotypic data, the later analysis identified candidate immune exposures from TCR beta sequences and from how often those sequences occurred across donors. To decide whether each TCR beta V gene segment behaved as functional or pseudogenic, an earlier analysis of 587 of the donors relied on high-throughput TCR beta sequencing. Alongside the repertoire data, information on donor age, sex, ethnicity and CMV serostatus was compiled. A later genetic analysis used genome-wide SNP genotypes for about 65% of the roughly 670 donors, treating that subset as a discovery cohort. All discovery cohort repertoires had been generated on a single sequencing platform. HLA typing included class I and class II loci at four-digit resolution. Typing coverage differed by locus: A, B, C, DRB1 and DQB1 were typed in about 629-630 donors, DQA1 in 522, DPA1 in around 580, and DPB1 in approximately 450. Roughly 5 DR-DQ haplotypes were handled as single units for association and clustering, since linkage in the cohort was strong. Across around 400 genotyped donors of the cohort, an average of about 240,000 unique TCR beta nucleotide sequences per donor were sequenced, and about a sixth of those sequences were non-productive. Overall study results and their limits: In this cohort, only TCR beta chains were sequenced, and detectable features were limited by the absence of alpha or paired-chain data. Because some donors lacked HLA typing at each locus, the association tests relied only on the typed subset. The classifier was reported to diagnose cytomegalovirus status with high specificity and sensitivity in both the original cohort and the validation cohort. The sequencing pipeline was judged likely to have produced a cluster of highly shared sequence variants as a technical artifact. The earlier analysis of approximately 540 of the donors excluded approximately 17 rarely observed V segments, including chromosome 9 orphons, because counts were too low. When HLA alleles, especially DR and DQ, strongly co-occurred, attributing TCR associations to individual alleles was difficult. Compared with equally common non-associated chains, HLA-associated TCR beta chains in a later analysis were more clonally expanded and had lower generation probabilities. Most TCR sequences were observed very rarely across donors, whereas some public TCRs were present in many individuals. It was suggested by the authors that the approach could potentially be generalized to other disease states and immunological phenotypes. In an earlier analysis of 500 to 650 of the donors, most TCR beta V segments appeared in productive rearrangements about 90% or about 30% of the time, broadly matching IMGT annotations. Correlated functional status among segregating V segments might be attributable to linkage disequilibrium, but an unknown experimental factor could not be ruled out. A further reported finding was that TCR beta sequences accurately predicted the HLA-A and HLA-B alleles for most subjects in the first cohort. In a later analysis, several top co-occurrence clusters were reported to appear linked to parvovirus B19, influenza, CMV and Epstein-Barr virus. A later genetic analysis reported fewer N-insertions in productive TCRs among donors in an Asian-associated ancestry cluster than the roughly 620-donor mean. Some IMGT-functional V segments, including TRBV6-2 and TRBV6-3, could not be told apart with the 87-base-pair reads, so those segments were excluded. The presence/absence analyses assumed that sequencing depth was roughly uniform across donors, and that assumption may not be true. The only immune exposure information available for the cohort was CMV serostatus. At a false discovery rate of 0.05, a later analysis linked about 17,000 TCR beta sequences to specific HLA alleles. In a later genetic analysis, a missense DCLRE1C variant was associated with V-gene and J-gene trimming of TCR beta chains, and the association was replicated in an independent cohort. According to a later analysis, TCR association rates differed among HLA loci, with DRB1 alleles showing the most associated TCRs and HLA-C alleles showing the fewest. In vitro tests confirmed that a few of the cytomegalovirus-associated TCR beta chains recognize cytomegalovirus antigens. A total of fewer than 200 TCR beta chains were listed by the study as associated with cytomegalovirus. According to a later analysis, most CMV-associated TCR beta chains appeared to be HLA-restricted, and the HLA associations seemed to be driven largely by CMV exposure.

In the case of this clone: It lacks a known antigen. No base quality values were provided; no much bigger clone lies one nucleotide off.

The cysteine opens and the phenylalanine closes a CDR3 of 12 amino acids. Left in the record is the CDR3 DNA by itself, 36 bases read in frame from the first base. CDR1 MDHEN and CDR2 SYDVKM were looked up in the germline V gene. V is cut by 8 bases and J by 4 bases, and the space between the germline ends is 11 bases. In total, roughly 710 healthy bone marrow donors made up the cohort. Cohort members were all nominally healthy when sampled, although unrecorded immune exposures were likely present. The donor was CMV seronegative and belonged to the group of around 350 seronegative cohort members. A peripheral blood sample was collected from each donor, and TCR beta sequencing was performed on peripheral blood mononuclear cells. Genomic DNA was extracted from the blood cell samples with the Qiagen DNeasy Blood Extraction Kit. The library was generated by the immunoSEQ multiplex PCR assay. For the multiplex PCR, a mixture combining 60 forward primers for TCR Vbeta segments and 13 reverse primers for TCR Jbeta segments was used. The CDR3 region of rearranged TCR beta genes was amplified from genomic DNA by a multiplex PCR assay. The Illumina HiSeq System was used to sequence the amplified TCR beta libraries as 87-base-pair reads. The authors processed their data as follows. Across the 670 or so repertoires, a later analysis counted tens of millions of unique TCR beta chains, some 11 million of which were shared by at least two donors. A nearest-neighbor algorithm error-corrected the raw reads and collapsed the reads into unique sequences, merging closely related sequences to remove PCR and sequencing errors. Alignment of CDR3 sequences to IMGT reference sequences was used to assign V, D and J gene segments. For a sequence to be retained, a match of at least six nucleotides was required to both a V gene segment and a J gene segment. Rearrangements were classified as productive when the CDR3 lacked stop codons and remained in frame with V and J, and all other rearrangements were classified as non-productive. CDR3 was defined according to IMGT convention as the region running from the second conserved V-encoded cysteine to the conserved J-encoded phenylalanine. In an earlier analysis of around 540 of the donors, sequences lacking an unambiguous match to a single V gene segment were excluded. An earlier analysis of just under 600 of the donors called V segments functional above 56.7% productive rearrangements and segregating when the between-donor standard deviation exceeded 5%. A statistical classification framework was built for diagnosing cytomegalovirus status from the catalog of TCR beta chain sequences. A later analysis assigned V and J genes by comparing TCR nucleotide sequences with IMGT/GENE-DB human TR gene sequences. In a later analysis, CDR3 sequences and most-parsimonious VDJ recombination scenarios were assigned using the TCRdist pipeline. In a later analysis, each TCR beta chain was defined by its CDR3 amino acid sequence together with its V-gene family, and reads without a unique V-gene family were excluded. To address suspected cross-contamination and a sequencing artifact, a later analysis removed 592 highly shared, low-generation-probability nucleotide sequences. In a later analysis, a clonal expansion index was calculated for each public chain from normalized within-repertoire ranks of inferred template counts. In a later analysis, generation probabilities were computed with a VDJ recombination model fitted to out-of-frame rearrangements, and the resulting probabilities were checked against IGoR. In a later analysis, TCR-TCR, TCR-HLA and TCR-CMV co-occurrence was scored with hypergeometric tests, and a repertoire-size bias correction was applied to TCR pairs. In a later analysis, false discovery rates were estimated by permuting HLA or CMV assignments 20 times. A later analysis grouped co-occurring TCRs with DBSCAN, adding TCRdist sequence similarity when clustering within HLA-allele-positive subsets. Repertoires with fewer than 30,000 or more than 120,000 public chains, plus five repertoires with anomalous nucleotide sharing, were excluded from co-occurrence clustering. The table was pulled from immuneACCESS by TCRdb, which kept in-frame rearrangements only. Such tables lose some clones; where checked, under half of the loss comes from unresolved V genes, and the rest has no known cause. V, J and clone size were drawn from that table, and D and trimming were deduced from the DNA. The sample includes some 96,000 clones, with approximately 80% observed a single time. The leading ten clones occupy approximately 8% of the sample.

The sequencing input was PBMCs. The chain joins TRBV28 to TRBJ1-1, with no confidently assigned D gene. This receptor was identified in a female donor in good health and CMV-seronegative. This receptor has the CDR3 CASPDPFTEAFF. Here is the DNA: TGTGCCAGCCCAGATCCCTTCACTGAAGCTTTCTTT.